One T cell receptor beta chain is described in this entry. Its antigen is as yet unknown. These gene names are mouse names. The observed sequence ends 1 residue before the CDR3 terminus, with the missing tail filled in from the germline J gene. These data come from a study of tissue T cells after allogeneic stem cell transplantation. Points from the study as a whole: Only a limited share of tissue TCRs appeared in blood or spleen. Sampling depth was limited, and the cohort was small and clinically varied. Anatomically similar tissues had similar TCR repertoires within each patient.

Documented time point: mouse harvest day 7 after allogeneic transplant. The graft held 10^6 splenic CD5+ T cells and 10^7 T-cell-depleted bone marrow cells. Tissues came from B6→BALB/c major-mismatch GVHD mice at day 7 or 14. Produced via immunoSEQ multiplex PCR; TCRdb's table is partial and in-frame only. Of several thousand clones in the sample, approximately 50% were seen once. With V trimmed by 5 bases and J by 4 bases, 2 bases remained unmatched. From germline, CDR1 is FNHDT and CDR2 SITEND (reference sequence). The CDR3 consists of 14 residues. Sequenced input: gut tissue. The chain links TRBV19 to TRBJ2-3; 12 bases agree with TRBD2. This TCR was recovered from a female BALB/c mouse given C57BL/6 T cells with graft-versus-host disease after an allogeneic hematopoietic cell transplant. The CDR3 loop is CASRGLGGSETLYF. CDR3 DNA (partial): TGTGCCAGCAGGGGACTGGGGGGTTCAGAAACGCTGTAT.